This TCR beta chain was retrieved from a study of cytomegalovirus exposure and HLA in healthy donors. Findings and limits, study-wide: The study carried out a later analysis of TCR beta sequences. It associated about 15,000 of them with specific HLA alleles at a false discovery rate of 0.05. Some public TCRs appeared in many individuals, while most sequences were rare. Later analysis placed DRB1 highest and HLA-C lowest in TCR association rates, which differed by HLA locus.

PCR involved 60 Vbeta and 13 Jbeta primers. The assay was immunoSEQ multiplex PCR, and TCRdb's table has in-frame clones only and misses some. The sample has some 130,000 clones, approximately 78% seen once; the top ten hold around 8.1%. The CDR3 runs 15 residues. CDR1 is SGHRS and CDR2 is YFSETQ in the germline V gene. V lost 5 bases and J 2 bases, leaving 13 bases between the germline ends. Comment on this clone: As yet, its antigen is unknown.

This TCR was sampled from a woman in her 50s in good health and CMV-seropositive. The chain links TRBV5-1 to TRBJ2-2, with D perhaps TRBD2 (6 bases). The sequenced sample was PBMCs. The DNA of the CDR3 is TGCGCCAGCAGTGGGATAGCGGCTAACACCGGGGAGCTGTTTTTT. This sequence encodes CASSGIAANTGELFF.